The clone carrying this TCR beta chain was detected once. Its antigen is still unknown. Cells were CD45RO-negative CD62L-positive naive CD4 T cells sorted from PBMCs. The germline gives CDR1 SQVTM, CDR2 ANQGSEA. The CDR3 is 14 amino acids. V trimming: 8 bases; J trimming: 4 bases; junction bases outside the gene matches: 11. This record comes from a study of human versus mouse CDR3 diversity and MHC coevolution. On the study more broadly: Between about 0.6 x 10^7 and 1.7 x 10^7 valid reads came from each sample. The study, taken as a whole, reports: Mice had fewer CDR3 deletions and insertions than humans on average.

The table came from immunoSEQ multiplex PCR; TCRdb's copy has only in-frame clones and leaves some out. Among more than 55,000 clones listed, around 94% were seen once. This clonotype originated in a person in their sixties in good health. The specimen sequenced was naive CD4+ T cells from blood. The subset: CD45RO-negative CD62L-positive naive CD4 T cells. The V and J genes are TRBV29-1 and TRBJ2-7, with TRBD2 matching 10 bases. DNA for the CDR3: TGCAGCACGTCCACTAGCGGGATAGGGTACGAGCAGTACTTC. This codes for CSTSTSGIGYEQYF.